These 22 T cell receptor beta chains share one sample of origin, sequenced in a study of TIL therapy for anti-PD-1-resistant metastatic lung cancer. Time point of the sample: pre-treatment sample, taken before nivolumab and TIL therapy. This was the immunoSEQ v3 assay. Assay: immunoSEQ multiplex PCR; the TCRdb copy retains only in-frame clones and omits some. The sample has about 59,000 clones; more than 60% are singletons. The sample in question was blood, obtained at baseline. Receptors originate from a person aged 25 to 85 with non-small cell lung cancer.

The V call is TRBV6-1, the J call TRBJ2-7; D might be TRBD1 (5 bases). Trimming removed 4 bases from V and 6 bases from J, with 13 bases in between. Germline V CDR1 and CDR2: MNHNS, SASEGT. The CDR3 spans 13 residues. CDR3 loop: CASSAKLRVEQYF. CDR3 DNA sequence: TGTGCCAGCAGTGCGAAGCTCAGGGTCGAGCAGTACTTC.

V is TRBV27 and J is TRBJ1-5; tentatively, D is TRBD1 (5 bases). The V end was cut by 0 bases, the J end by 2 bases, with 8 bases between. This CDR3 is 15 amino acids long. The germline V gene encodes CDR1 MNHEY and CDR2 SMNVEV (reference sequence). For the CDR3, the DNA is TGTGCCAGCAGTTTATCGGGGGGTCGCAATCAGCCCCAGCATTTT. It yields the protein CASSLSGGRNQPQHF.

The chain combines TRBV5-4 with TRBJ2-2; D may be TRBD1 (5 bases). CDR1 SGHNT and CDR2 YYREEE come from the germline V gene (reference sequence). Trimming pared 0 bases from V and 6 bases from J, leaving 12 bases between. There are 15 residues in the CDR3. In DNA form, the CDR3 reads TGTGCCAGCAGCTTGGACCCAGGGATTCCCGGGGAGCTGTTTTTT. Protein sequence: CASSLDPGIPGELFF.

V usage is TRBV6-1 and J usage is TRBJ1-1; 9 nucleotides match TRBD1. CDR3 length equals 14 residues. Per germline, CDR1 MNHNS and CDR2 SASEGT. Trimming removed 8 bases from V and 1 base from J; junction bases left unmatched: 5. CDR3 nucleotides: TGTGCCAGCGAGACAGGGGGGACGAACACTGAAGCTTTCTTT. Translated: CASETGGTNTEAFF.

The chain has TRBV28 and TRBJ1-3; maybe TRBD1 (6 bases). The ends were cut back, 5 bases at V and 0 bases at J, with 14 bases in the middle. This CDR3 is built from 16 residues. Germline V gene sequence: CDR1 MDHEN, CDR2 SYDVKM. The CDR3 loop is CASSPGQPFSGNTIYF. CDR3 coding DNA: TGTGCCAGCAGTCCCGGACAGCCCTTCTCTGGAAACACCATATATTTT. The full variable domain, completed using reference TRBV28 and TRBJ1-3, is DVKVTQSSRYLVKRTGEKVFLECVQDMDHENMFWYRQDPGLGLRLIYFSYDVKMKEKGDIPEGYSVSREKKERFSLILESASTNQTSMYLCASSPGQPFSGNTIYFGEGSWLTVV.

The CDR3 loop reads CAISDRDGSQETQYF. CDR3 nucleotides: TGTGCCATCAGTGACCGCGACGGATCCCAAGAGACCCAGTACTTC. The genes are TRBV10-3 and TRBJ2-5; no reliable D call. Germline V gene lookup returns CDR1 ENHRY and CDR2 SYGVKD. Trimming took 3 bases from V and 1 from J, leaving 12 bases between them. This CDR3 has 15 residues.

The rearrangement uses TRBV5-6 and TRBJ2-7; TRBD2 matches at 12 bases. V shed 7 bases, J shed 2 bases, and the junction held 4 bases outside the gene matches. CDR1 is SGHDT and CDR2 is YYEEEE in the germline V gene. The CDR3 covers 14 residues. The DNA of the CDR3 is TGTGCCAGCGAGGGACTAGCGGGTACCTACGAGCAGTACTTC. Its translation is CASEGLAGTYEQYF. The full variable domain, with the rest looked up from reference TRBV5-6 and TRBJ2-7, is DAGVTQSPTHLIKTRGQQVTLRCSPKSGHDTVSWYQQALGQGPQFIFQYYEEEERQRGNFPDRFSGHQFPNYSSELNVNALLLGDSALYLCASEGLAGTYEQYFGPGTRLTVT.

This chain joins TRBV18 and TRBJ1-3; D gene uncertain. The CDR3 runs to 16 residues. CDR1 is KGHSH and CDR2 is LQKENI in the germline V gene. V was trimmed by 2 bases and J by 0 bases, leaving 11 bases between them. CDR3 sequence: CASSPLLGFSGNTIYF. CDR3 nucleotides: TGTGCCAGCTCACCATTGTTGGGGTTCTCTGGAAACACCATATATTTT.

This chain uses TRBV4-3 with TRBJ1-4, with a tentative D call TRBD1 (5 bases). V lost 4 bases, J lost 5 bases, and 17 bases lay in between. Germline V CDR1 and CDR2: LGHNA, YSLEER. CDR3 size: 16 residues. The chain's CDR3 is CASSPQPGPMNEKLFF. The CDR3 DNA is TGCGCCAGCAGCCCACAGCCGGGACCCATGAATGAAAAACTGTTTTTT.

The chain is built from TRBV19 and TRBJ1-1; TRBD1 might be the D (6 bases). Germline lookup yields CDR1 LNHDA and CDR2 SQIVND (reference sequence). The CDR3 totals 18 residues. V lost 0 bases and J lost 1, with 18 bases in between. The CDR3 region has the DNA TGTGCCAGTAGTATAGATATAGCACAGGGCTTGACGAACACTGAAGCTTTCTTT. It is translated as CASSIDIAQGLTNTEAFF.

This chain uses TRBV5-1 with TRBJ1-1, with 10 bases matching TRBD1. With 4 bases clipped from V and 4 bases from J, the junction kept 7 bases outside the gene matches. This CDR3 contains 15 residues. Germline assignment: CDR1 SGHRS and CDR2 YFSETQ. The CDR3 is CASSGTGARGTEAFF. DNA for the CDR3: TGCGCCAGCAGCGGGACAGGGGCACGGGGCACTGAAGCTTTCTTT.

This chain joins TRBV6-6 and TRBJ1-2; TRBD1 matches 7 bases. The CDR3 covers 14 residues. In germline, CDR1 is MNHNY, CDR2 SVGAGI (reference sequence). J gave up 7 bases and V 0 bases, and 5 bases lay outside the gene matches. The CDR3 spells CASSYSTAGGGYTF. Here the CDR3 DNA reads TGTGCCAGCAGTTACTCGACAGCAGGGGGTGGCTACACCTTC.

This clone was recorded only once. The chain links TRBV30 to TRBJ1-1, with D possibly matching TRBD1 (5 bases). Germline loops: CDR1 GTSNPN, CDR2 SVGIG (reference sequence). The CDR3 loop spans 12 amino acids. Between the trimmed V and J ends, which lost 1 base and 3 bases, there was a span of 6 bases. The CDR3 loop reads CAWSEGHTEAFF. In DNA, the CDR3 is TGTGCCTGGAGTGAGGGGCACACTGAAGCTTTCTTT.

The chain recombines TRBV28 with TRBJ2-7; D possibly corresponds to TRBD2 (5 bases). This CDR3 is 14 amino acids long. The V gene's germline CDR1 is MDHEN and CDR2 SYDVKM. V gave up 5 bases and J gave up 4 bases, with 15 bases separating them. CDR3 coding DNA: TGTGCCAGCAGTCCACCGTTCCGGGGTTACGAGCAGTACTTC. It is translated as CASSPPFRGYEQYF.

The CDR3 protein is CASTLNSGSSYNEQFF. DNA for the CDR3: TGTGCCAGCACCCTGAATAGCGGGAGCTCCTACAATGAGCAGTTCTTC. The chain has TRBV7-2 and TRBJ2-1, with 9 bases identical to TRBD2. Germline V gives CDR1 SGHTA, CDR2 FQGNSA. With V trimmed by 7 bases and J by 0 bases, 7 bases remained unmatched. The CDR3 loop spans 16 amino acids. Based on the CDR3 plus reference TRBV7-2 and TRBJ2-1, the full variable domain is GAGVSQSPSNKVTEKGKDVELRCDPISGHTALYWYRQSLGQGLEFLIYFQGNSAPDKSGLPSDRFSAERTGGSVSTLTIQRTQQEDSAVYLCASTLNSGSSYNEQFFGPGTRLTVL.

J is TRBJ2-1 and V is TRBV6-5; D is possibly TRBD1 (6 bases). This CDR3 is 15 amino acids long. The germline CDR1 and CDR2 sequences are MNHEY and SVGAGI. V lost 6 bases and J lost 1, with 13 bases in between. CDR3 DNA sequence: TGTGCCAGCAGAGATCAGGGGCTTTCCTACAATGAGCAGTTCTTC. Protein product: CASRDQGLSYNEQFF.

This sequence joins TRBV28 and TRBJ1-4; D remains ambiguous. The germline CDR1 and CDR2 sequences are MDHEN and SYDVKM. This CDR3 comprises 19 residues. The V and J ends lost 4 bases and 0 bases respectively, with 21 bases between them. The CDR3 sequence: CASSSARGSGTSTNEKLFF. As DNA, the CDR3 is TGTGCCAGCAGTTCCGCCCGGGGTAGCGGAACCTCAACTAATGAAAAACTGTTTTTT.

This rearrangement joins TRBV6-6 to TRBJ2-7, with a possible D match to TRBD1 (6 bases). Trimming shortened V by 6 bases and J by 4 bases, and 10 bases separated the two germline ends. Germline CDR1 is MNHNY and CDR2 is SVGAGI (reference sequence). The CDR3 covers 12 residues. CDR3 nucleotides: TGTGCCAGCAGCCTACAGGGTTACGAGCAGTACTTC. It encodes CASSLQGYEQYF.

The chain has TRBV5-4 and TRBJ1-6, with D possibly TRBD1 on 5 matching bases. Trimming took off 1 base at V and 3 bases at J, with 14 bases between the two ends. This CDR3 spans 17 amino acids. From germline, CDR1 is SGHNT and CDR2 YYREEE (reference sequence). CDR3 bases: TGTGCCAGCAGCTTGACTCCAAAGGACATCTATAATTCACCCCTCCACTTT. Translation gives CASSLTPKDIYNSPLHF. The full variable domain, completed using reference TRBV5-4 and TRBJ1-6, is ETGVTQSPTHLIKTRGQQVTLRCSSQSGHNTVSWYQQALGQGPQFIFQYYREEENGRGNFPPRFSGLQFPNYSSELNVNALELDDSALYLCASSLTPKDIYNSPLHFGNGTRLTVT.

This clone appeared a few times. The rearrangement uses TRBV2 and TRBJ1-2; 8 bases align to TRBD1. From germline, CDR1 is SNHLY and CDR2 FYNNEI. This CDR3 region has 14 residues. After removal of 5 bases from V and 4 bases from J, the junction contained 6 bases not matched to a gene. The CDR3 loop reads CASSLGQGGYGYTF. The CDR3 DNA follows: TGTGCCAGCAGTTTAGGACAGGGTGGCTATGGCTACACCTTC. The full variable domain, its missing parts supplied by reference TRBV2 and TRBJ1-2, is EPEVTQTPSHQVTQMGQEVILRCVPISNHLYFYWYRQILGQKVEFLVSFYNNEISEKSEIFDDQFSVERPDGSNFTLKIRSTKLEDSAMYFCASSLGQGGYGYTFGSGTRLTVV.

This chain joins TRBV7-8 and TRBJ1-2; 7 bases agree with TRBD1. The CDR3 totals 16 residues. The V segment lost 2 bases and the J segment 10 bases; nucleotides outside the gene matches: 16. The V gene's germline CDR1 is SGHVS and CDR2 FQNEAQ. The CDR3 DNA reads as TGTGCCAGCAGCTTACGGGGACAGCCTAGGCCAGGGGACTACACCTTC. As protein: CASSLRGQPRPGDYTF.

A few counts support this clone. The rearrangement links TRBV10-3 to TRBJ1-2; D perhaps matches TRBD1 (6 bases). Between the trimmed V and J ends, which lost 9 bases and 2 bases, there was a span of 13 bases. The CDR3 loop spans 13 amino acids. CDR1 is ENHRY and CDR2 is SYGVKD in the germline V gene. For the CDR3, the DNA is TGTGCCATTCTTTTGGGGGGCAACTATGGCTACACCTTC. Its protein product is CAILLGGNYGYTF.